The 17 T cell receptor beta chains listed next were all sequenced from one sample in a study of blood T cell repertoires in COVID-19. TCRdb's copy holds only in-frame clones and misses some; the assay was immunoSEQ multiplex PCR. The table lists 230,000 or so clones, more than 65% of them singletons, with about 3.4% in the top ten. The sample taken for sequencing was PBMCs or T cells enriched from blood (not recorded which). The receptors were sampled from a man aged 50 to 60 who had recovered from COVID-19.

The V call is TRBV5-3, the J call TRBJ2-1; TRBD1 matches 7 bases. TRBV5-3 belongs to the ORF category, with a function that is uncertain. V lost 1 base and J lost 0; bases outside the gene matches: 10. This CDR3 region has 18 residues. CDR3 nucleotides: TGTGCCAGAAGCTTGACAGGGGCGACGTCCAGCTCCTACAATGAGCAGTTCTTC. The encoded protein is CARSLTGATSSSYNEQFF.

This clone was recorded a few times. The chain links TRBV7-9 to TRBJ2-2; 8 bases map to TRBD1. Trimming removed 11 bases from V and 1 base from J; junction bases left unmatched: 3. The germline V gene encodes CDR1 SEHNR and CDR2 FQNEAQ (reference sequence). CDR3 length: 13 residues. The CDR3 DNA sequence: TGTGCCGGGGGGACAGGGAACACCGGGGAGCTGTTTTTT. This sequence encodes CAGGTGNTGELFF.

The chain links TRBV12-3 or TRBV12-4 to TRBJ2-7; 7 positions match TRBD1. Trimming cost V 6 bases and J 5 bases; bases outside gene matches: 7. The CDR3 is 13 amino acids. The CDR3 region is CASRATGYNEQYF. DNA of the CDR3: TGTGCCAGCAGAGCGACAGGGTACAACGAGCAGTACTTC.

This chain uses TRBV12-3 or TRBV12-4 with TRBJ1-6, with no clear D. V was shortened by 6 bases and J by 6 bases, with 3 bases between the two germline ends. The CDR3 is 11 residues long. The DNA for the CDR3 is TGTGCCAGCAGCCTTAATTCACCCCTCCACTTT. It yields the protein CASSLNSPLHF.

The count of this clone is one. This rearrangement joins TRBV30 to TRBJ1-2, with 7 nucleotides matching TRBD1. CDR3 length equals 14 residues. V trimming: 3 bases; J trimming: 5 bases; junction bases outside the gene matches: 9. The germline V gene encodes CDR1 GTSNPN and CDR2 SVGIG (reference sequence). The CDR3 loop reads CAWSRRGLGYGYTF. DNA for the CDR3: TGTGCCTGGAGCCGAAGGGGGCTAGGATATGGCTACACCTTC.

V usage is TRBV9 and J usage is TRBJ2-1; TRBD2 matches 11 bases. The V segment lost 0 bases and the J segment 6 bases; nucleotides outside the gene matches: 17. CDR1 SGDLS and CDR2 YYNGEE come from the germline V gene. This CDR3 contains 20 residues. CDR3 in amino acids: CASSVATRVPGLAASNEQFF. The CDR3 region has the DNA TGTGCCAGCAGCGTAGCTACTCGGGTCCCGGGACTAGCGGCCTCCAATGAGCAGTTCTTC.

The chain uses TRBV19 and TRBJ2-7, with 11 bases fitting TRBD1. CDR3 length: 16 amino acids. Germline assignment: CDR1 LNHDA and CDR2 SQIVND (reference sequence). The J segment lost 3 bases and the V segment lost 5 bases, leaving 9 bases of the junction unmatched. The chain's CDR3 is CASSARGTGGIYEQYF. The CDR3, as DNA: TGTGCCAGTAGTGCGAGGGGGACAGGGGGGATCTACGAGCAGTACTTC.

This rearrangement joins TRBV29-1 to TRBJ2-2; D might be TRBD1 or TRBD2, each matching 5 bases. V was shortened by 7 bases and J by 4 bases, with 13 bases between the two germline ends. Per germline, CDR1 SQVTM and CDR2 ANQGSEA. The CDR3 is 13 amino acids. CDR3 nucleotide sequence: TGCAGCGGGGGGTCAAGGGGCACCGGGGAGCTGTTTTTT. This sequence encodes CSGGSRGTGELFF.

The V call is TRBV6-5, the J call TRBJ2-7, with TRBD1 matching over 12 bases. The trim removed 7 bases at V and 2 bases at J, leaving 6 bases unmatched. The CDR3 totals 15 residues. Germline CDR1 is MNHEY and CDR2 is SVGAGI. In nucleotides, the CDR3 is TGTGCCAGCACCGGGACAGGGGGCACCCCCTACGAGCAGTACTTC. Amino acids: CASTGTGGTPYEQYF.

The rearrangement joins TRBV5-1 to TRBJ2-3; the match to TRBD1 covers 8 bases. The CDR3 covers 15 residues. Germline values: CDR1 SGHRS, CDR2 YFSETQ. J was trimmed by 5 bases and V by 4 bases; bases with no gene match: 9. CDR3 sequence (DNA): TGCGCCAGCAGCAACTACAGGGGGGAAGGAGATACGCAGTATTTT. Translating it yields CASSNYRGEGDTQYF.

In its sample, this clone was seen once. The genes are TRBV10-2 and TRBJ2-7, with TRBD2 matching 11 bases. The V and J ends lost 4 bases and 6 bases, in that order; junction bases with no gene match: 8. This CDR3 comprises 15 residues. CDR1 and CDR2 from the germline V gene are WSHSY and SAAADI. CDR3 sequence reads: CASSALTSGKAEQYF. The CDR3, as DNA: TGCGCCAGCAGTGCCTTGACTAGCGGGAAGGCCGAGCAGTACTTC.

This clone was seen only a few times. This sequence joins TRBV7-3 and TRBJ2-3, with D possibly TRBD2 on 6 matching bases. Germline V gene data show CDR1 as SGHTA and CDR2 as FQGTGA. The CDR3 contains 14 residues. V was cut by 6 bases and J by 0 bases, with 10 bases left in between. The chain's CDR3 is CASSPSGSTDTQYF. The DNA for the CDR3 is TGTGCCAGCAGTCCAAGCGGGAGCACAGATACGCAGTATTTT.

V is TRBV4-3 and J is TRBJ1-2, with 7 bases fitting TRBD1. The V gene end was trimmed by 4 bases and the J gene end by 0 bases; junction bases not matched to a gene: 2. Looked up from germline, CDR1 is LGHNA and CDR2 is YSLEER. This CDR3 spans 14 amino acids. In nucleotides, the CDR3 is TGCGCCAGCAGCCCGGGACAGACTAACTATGGCTACACCTTC. It encodes CASSPGQTNYGYTF.

This clone came up once. The chain links TRBV11-3 to TRBJ2-5; no reliable D call. Germline values: CDR1 SGHNT, CDR2 YENEEA. This CDR3 has 14 residues. Trimming pared 2 bases from V and 2 bases from J, leaving 9 bases between. The CDR3 DNA reads as TGTGCCAGCAGCTTACTTGCCGGGCAAGAGACCCAGTACTTC. Protein product: CASSLLAGQETQYF.

This rearrangement joins TRBV3-1 (or the pseudogene TRBV3-2) to TRBJ1-1; D is possibly TRBD1 (5 bases). Germline V gene sequence: CDR1 LGHDT, CDR2 YNNKEL (reference sequence). V gave up 2 bases and J gave up 10 bases, with 17 bases separating them. The CDR3 has 14 amino acids. Written as DNA, the CDR3 is TGTGCCAGCAGCCAACCCGGGGGGGGTTCCGGAGCTTTCTTT. Its protein product is CASSQPGGGSGAFF.

V gene TRBV5-1 combines with J gene TRBJ2-7; D possibly corresponds to TRBD1 (5 bases). V was pared by 0 bases and J by 4 bases, with 14 bases between. Germline V gene lookup returns CDR1 SGHRS and CDR2 YFSETQ. This CDR3 region has 15 residues. The CDR3 nucleotides are TGCGCCAGCAGCTTGGATCAGGGTGGGCCATACGAGCAGTACTTC. Protein: CASSLDQGGPYEQYF.

This clone was observed once. V is TRBV4-2 and J is TRBJ2-1, with 7 bases lining up with TRBD1. J lost 8 bases, V lost 4 bases, and 2 bases had no gene match. The CDR3 contains 12 residues. Germline V gives CDR1 LGHNA, CDR2 YNFKEQ. CDR3 residues: CASSLGGDEQFF. DNA for the CDR3: TGTGCCAGCAGCCTAGGGGGCGATGAGCAGTTCTTC.